This T cell receptor beta chain was recovered during a study of CXCR3-negative and CXCR3-positive naive CD8 T cells. The CDR3 is 13 residues long. Germline CDR1 is SEHNR and CDR2 is FQNEAQ (reference sequence). Turning to this clonotype: Its antigen is as yet unknown.

The libraries of TRB cDNA were prepared using 5' RACE with UMI labels. TCRdb reprocessed the 5' RACE reads; each CDR3 protein has one entry and no DNA is given. The sample totals 100,000 to 150,000 distinct CDR3 sequences. Overall study findings and caveats: Memory cells diverged, while naive CXCR3-positive and CXCR3-negative cells had similar TRBV-TRBJ usage. Hydrophobicity was higher for TRB CDR3s found in CXCR3-positive naive cells than in CXCR3-negative naive cells. The naive subsets expressed comparable surface CD5, and the authors inferred TCR strength from TRB CDR3 properties.

The sequence came from a human donor in good health. Some clones in this sample may be carry-over from other donors' samples. The sample comprised naive CXCR3+ CD8+ T cells from blood. Subset: CD45RO-CCR7+CD27+CD95- naive CD8+ T cells expressing CXCR3 (TNR3+). The chain couples TRBV7-9 to TRBJ1-1; TCRdb reports TRBD1, a call that lacks DNA to check it against. The CDR3 protein is CASSLEDGAEAFF.